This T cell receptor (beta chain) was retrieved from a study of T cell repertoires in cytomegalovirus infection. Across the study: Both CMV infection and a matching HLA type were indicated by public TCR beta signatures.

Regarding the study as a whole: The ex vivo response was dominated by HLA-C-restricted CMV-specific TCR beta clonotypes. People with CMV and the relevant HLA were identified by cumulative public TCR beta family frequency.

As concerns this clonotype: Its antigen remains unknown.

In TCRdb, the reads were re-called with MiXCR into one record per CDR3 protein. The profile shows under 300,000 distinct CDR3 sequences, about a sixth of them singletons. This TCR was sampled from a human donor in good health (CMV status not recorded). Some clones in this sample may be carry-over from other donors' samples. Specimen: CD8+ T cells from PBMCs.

The CDR3 sequence is CASSRIGGSNEKLFF. The CDR3 nucleotides read TGTGCCAGCAGCAGGATTGGGGGATCGAATGAAAAACTGTTTTTT. The chain joins TRBV7-4 to TRBJ1-4; maybe TRBD1 (5 bases). This CDR3 is built from 15 residues. Germline CDR1 reads SGHVT; CDR2 reads SQSDAQ. The V end lost 5 bases, the J end lost 5 bases, and 15 bases lay between the germline ends.